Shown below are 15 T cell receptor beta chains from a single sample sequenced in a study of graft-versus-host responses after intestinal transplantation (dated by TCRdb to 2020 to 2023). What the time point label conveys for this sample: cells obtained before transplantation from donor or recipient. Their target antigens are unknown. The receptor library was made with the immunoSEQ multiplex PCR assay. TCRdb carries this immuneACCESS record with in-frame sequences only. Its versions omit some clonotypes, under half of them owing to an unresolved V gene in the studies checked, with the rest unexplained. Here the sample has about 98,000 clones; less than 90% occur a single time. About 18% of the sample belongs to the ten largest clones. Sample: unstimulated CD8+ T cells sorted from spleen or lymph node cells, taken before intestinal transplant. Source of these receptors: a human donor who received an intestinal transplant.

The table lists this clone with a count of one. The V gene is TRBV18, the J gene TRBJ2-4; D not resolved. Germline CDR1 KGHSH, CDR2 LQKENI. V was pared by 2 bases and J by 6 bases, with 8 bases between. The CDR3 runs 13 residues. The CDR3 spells CASSPGGLNIQYF. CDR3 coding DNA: TGTGCCAGCTCACCAGGCGGCCTAAACATTCAGTACTTC.

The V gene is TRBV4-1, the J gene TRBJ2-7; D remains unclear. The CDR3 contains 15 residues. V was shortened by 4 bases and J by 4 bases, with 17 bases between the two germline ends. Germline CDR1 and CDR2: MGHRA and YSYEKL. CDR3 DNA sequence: TGCGCCAGCAGCCCCCATGTGCGGTTACAGTACGAGCAGTACTTC. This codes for CASSPHVRLQYEQYF.

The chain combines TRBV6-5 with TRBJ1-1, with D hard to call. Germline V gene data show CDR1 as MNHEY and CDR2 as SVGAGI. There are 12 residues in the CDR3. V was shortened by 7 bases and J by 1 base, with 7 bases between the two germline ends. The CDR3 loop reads CASKGGNTEAFF. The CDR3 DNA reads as TGTGCCAGCAAGGGAGGGAACACTGAAGCTTTCTTT.

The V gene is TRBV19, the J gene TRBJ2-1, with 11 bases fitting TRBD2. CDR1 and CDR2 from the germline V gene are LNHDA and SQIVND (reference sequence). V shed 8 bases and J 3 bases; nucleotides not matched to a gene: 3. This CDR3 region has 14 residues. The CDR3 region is CASELAGDYNEQFF. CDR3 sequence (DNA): TGTGCCAGTGAACTAGCGGGAGACTACAATGAGCAGTTCTTC.

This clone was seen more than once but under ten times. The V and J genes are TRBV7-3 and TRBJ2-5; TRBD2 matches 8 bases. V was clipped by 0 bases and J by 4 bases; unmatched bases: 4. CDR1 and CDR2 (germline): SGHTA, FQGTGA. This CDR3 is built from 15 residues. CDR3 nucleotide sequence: TGTGCCAGCAGCTTAACCGGGGGGGCTATAGAGACCCAGTACTTC. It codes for CASSLTGGAIETQYF.

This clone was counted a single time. DNA of the CDR3: TGTGCCAGCAGTTACTCACGGGGCTTCACAGATACGCAGTATTTT. This codes for CASSYSRGFTDTQYF. The chain joins TRBV4-2 to TRBJ2-3; perhaps D is TRBD1 or TRBD2 (5 bases each). Germline lookup yields CDR1 LGHNA and CDR2 YNFKEQ. The CDR3 is 15 amino acids. Deletions cut 6 bases from V and 2 bases from J, with 15 bases between.

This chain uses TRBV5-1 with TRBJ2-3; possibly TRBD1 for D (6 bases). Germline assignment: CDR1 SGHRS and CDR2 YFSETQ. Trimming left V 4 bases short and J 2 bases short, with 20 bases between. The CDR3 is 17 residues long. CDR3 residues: CASSAKHRAIYTDTQYF. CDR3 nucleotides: TGCGCCAGCAGCGCCAAGCACAGGGCCATTTACACAGATACGCAGTATTTT.

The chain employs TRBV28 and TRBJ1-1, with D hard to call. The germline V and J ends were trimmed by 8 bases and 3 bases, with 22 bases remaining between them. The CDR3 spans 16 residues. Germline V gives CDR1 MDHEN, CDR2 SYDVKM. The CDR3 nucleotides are TGTGCCAGCCAACTACTCCCGGGATGGCAGGACACTGAAGCTTTCTTT. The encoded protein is CASQLLPGWQDTEAFF.

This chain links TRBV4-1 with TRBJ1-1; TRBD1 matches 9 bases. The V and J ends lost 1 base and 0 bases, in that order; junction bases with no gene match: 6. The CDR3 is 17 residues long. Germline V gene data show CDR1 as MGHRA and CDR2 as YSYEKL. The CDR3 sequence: CASSQVRDRELNTEAFF. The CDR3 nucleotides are TGCGCCAGCAGCCAAGTACGGGACAGGGAACTGAACACTGAAGCTTTCTTT.

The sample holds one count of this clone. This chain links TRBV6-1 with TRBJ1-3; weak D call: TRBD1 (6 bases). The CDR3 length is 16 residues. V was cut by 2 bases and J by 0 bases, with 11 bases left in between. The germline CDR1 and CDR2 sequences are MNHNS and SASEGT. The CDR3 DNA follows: TGTGCCAGCAGTGAACTGACAGGATCCTCTGGAAACACCATATATTTT. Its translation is CASSELTGSSGNTIYF.

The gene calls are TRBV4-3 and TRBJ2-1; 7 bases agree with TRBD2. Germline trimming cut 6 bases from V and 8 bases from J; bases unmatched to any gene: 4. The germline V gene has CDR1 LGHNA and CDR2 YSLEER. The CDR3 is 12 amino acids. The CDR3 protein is CASRGSGDEQFF. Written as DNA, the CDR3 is TGCGCCAGCAGGGGCAGCGGGGATGAGCAGTTCTTC.

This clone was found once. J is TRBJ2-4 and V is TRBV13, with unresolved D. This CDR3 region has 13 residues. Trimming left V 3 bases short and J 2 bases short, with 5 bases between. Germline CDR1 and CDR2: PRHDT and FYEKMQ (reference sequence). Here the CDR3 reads CASSFESKNIQYF. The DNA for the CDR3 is TGTGCCAGCAGCTTTGAATCCAAAAACATTCAGTACTTC.

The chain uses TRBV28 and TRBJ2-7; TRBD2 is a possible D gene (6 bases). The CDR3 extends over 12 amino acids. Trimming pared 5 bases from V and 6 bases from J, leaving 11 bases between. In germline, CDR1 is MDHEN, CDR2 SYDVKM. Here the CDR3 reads CASSPGLGEQYF. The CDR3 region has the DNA TGTGCCAGCAGTCCGGGACTTGGCGAGCAGTACTTC.

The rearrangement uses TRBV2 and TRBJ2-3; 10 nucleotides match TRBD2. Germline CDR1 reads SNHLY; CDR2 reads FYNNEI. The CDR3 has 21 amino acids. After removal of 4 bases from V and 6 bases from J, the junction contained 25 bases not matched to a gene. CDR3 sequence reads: CASSADGTDLTGTSEIDTQYF. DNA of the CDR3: TGTGCCAGCAGTGCCGACGGGACAGATTTAACCGGGACTAGCGAAATTGATACGCAGTATTTT.

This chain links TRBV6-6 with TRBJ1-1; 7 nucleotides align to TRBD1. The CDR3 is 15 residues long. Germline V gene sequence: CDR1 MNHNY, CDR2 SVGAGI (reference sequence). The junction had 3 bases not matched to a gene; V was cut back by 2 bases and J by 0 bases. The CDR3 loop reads CASSYLGQMNTEAFF. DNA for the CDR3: TGTGCCAGCAGTTACCTGGGACAGATGAACACTGAAGCTTTCTTT.